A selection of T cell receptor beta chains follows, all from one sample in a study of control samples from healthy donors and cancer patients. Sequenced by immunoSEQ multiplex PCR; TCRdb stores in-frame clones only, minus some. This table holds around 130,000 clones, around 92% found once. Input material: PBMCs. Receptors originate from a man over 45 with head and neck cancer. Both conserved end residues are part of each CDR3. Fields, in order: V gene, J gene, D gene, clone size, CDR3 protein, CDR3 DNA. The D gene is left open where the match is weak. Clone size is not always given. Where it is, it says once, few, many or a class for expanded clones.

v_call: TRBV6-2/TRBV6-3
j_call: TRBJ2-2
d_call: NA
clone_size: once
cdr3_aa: CASSYMGGETGELFF
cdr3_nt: TGTGCCAGCAGTTACATGGGCGGGGAGACCGGGGAGCTGTTTTTT

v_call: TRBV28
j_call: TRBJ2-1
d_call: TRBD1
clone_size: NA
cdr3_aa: CASSFPGGGEQFF
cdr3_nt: TGTGCCAGCAGTTTTCCAGGGGGCGGTGAGCAGTTCTTC

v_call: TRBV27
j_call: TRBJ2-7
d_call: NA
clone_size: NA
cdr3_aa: CASSIGTSPLGEQYF
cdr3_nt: TGTGCCAGCAGCATTGGGACAAGCCCTTTGGGGGAGCAGTACTTC

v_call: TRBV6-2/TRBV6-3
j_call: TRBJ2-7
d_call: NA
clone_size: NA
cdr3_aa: CASSPLGNYEQYF
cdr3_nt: TGTGCCAGCAGTCCCCTAGGTAACTACGAGCAGTACTTC

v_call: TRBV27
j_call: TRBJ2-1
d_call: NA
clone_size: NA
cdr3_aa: CASSLLGPRGTNEQFF
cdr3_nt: TGTGCCAGCAGTTTATTGGGACCCAGGGGAACAAACGAGCAGTTCTTC

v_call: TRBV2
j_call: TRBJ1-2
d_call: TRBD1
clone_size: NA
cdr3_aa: CASIPGGTGYGYTF
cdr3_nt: TGTGCCAGCATCCCTGGTGGGACAGGCTATGGCTACACCTTC

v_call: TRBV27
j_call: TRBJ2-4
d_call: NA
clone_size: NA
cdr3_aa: CASSLSGGLAKNIQYF
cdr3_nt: TGTGCCAGCAGTTTATCCGGGGGGCTAGCCAAAAACATTCAGTACTTC

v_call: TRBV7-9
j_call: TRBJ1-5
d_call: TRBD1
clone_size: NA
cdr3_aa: CASSHGTGLNQPQHF
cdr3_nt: TGTGCCAGCAGCCACGGGACAGGGCTTAATCAGCCCCAGCATTTT

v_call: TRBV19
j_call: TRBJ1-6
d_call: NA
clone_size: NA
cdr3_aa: CASSMGNSPLHF
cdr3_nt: TGTGCCAGTAGTATGGGTAATTCACCCCTCCACTTT

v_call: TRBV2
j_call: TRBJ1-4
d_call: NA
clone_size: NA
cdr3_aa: CASTTENGRNEKLFF
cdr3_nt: TGTGCCAGCACGACAGAGAACGGACGGAATGAAAAACTGTTTTTT

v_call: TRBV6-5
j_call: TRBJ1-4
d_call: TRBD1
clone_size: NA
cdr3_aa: CASSRQGANEKLFF
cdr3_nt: TGTGCCAGCAGTAGACAGGGGGCTAATGAAAAACTGTTTTTT

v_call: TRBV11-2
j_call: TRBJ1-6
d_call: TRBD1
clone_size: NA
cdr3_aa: CASSQRAIMGQGVWSPLHF
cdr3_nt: TGTGCCAGCAGCCAAAGAGCGATAATGGGACAGGGAGTATGGTCACCCCTCCACTTT

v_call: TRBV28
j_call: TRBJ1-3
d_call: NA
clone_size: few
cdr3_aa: CASVRGSGNTIYF
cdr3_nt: TGTGCCAGCGTCAGGGGCTCTGGAAACACCATATATTTT

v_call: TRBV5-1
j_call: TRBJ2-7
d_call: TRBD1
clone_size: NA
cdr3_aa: CASSTGQAEAWQYF
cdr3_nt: TGCGCCAGCAGCACCGGACAGGCCGAGGCTTGGCAGTACTTC

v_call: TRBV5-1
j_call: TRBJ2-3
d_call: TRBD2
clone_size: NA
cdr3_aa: CASSSTRGLAEGDTQYF
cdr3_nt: TGCGCCAGCAGCTCCACTAGGGGACTAGCAGAGGGAGATACGCAGTATTTT

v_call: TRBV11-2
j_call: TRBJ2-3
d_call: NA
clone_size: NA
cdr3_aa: CASSLAPVLSTDTQYF
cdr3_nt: TGTGCCAGCAGCCTTGCGCCCGTATTGAGCACAGATACGCAGTATTTT

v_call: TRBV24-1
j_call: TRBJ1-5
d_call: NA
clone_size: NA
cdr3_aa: CATSGWGNNQPQHF
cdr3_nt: TGTGCCACCAGTGGTTGGGGTAATAATCAGCCCCAGCATTTT

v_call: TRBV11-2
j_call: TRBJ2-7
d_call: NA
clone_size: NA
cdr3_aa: CASSLGPDGDEQYF
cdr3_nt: TGTGCCAGCAGCTTAGGGCCGGACGGAGACGAGCAGTACTTC

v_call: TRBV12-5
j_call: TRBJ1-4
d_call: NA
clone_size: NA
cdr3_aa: CASGLTPGGAANEKLFF
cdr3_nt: TGTGCTAGTGGTTTGACTCCTGGGGGCGCCGCTAATGAAAAACTGTTTTTT

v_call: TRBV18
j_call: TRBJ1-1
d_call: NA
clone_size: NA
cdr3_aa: CASSPLENTEAFF
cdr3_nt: TGTGCCAGCTCACCCCTCGAGAACACTGAAGCTTTCTTT

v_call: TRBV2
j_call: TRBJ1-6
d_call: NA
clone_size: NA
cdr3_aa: CASIGSGTEYSPLHF
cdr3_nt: TGTGCCAGCATTGGGAGTGGGACGGAGTATTCACCCCTCCACTTT

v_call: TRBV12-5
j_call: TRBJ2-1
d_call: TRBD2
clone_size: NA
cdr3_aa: CASGLPGLAAHNEQFF
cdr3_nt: TGTGCTAGTGGTTTGCCGGGACTAGCTGCCCACAATGAGCAGTTCTTC

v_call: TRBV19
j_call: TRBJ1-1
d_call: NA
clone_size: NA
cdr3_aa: CASSIGDRTEAFF
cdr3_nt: TGTGCCAGTAGTATCGGGGATCGGACTGAAGCTTTCTTT

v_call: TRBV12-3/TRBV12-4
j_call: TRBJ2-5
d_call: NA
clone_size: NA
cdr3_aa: CASREGFMETQYF
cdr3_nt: TGTGCCAGCAGAGAAGGGTTCATGGAGACCCAGTACTTC

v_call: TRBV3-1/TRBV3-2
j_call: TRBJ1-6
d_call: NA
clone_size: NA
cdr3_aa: CASSQDHSPLHF
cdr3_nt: TGTGCCAGCAGCCAAGACCACTCACCCCTCCACTTT

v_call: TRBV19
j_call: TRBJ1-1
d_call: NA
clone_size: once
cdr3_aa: CAARLNTEAFF
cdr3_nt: TGTGCCGCAAGATTGAACACTGAAGCTTTCTTT

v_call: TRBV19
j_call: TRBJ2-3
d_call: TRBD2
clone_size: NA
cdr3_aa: CASSINGRAPDTQYF
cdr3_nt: TGTGCCAGTAGTATAAACGGGAGGGCCCCAGATACGCAGTATTTT

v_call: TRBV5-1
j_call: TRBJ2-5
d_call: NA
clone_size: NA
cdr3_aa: CASSLRSSEAVETQYF
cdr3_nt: TGCGCCAGCAGCTTGAGGTCGTCAGAAGCTGTGGAGACCCAGTACTTC

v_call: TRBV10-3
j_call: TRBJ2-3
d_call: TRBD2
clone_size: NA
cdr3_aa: CAVQLGGGTDTQYF
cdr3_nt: TGTGCCGTACAGTTGGGGGGGGGCACAGATACGCAGTATTTT

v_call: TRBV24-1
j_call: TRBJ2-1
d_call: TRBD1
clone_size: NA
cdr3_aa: CATSDSWTGNNEQFF
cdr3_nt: TGTGCCACCAGTGATTCCTGGACAGGTAACAATGAGCAGTTCTTC

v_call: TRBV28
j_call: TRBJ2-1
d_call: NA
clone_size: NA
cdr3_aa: CASSIESYNEQFF
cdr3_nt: TGTGCCAGTAGCATAGAATCCTACAATGAGCAGTTCTTC

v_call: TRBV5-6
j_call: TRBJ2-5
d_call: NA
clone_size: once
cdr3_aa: CASSLPQETQYF
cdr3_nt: TGTGCCAGCAGCTTGCCCCAAGAGACCCAGTACTTC

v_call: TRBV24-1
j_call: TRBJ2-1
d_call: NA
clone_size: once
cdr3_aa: CATSDLYRDNEQFF
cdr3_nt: TGTGCCACCAGTGATTTGTATCGGGACAATGAGCAGTTCTTC

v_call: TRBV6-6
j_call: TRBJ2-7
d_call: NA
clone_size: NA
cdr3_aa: CASSNFKTGQYF
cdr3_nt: TGTGCCAGCAGTAATTTTAAGACAGGGCAGTACTTC

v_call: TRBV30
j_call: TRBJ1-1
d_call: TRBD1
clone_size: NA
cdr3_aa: CAWSPGTGEPRTEAFF
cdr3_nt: TGTGCCTGGAGTCCTGGGACAGGGGAACCGAGGACTGAAGCTTTCTTT

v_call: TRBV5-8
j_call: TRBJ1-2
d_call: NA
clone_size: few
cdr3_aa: CASSPSLSWRDGYTF
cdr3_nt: TGTGCCAGCAGCCCTTCGCTTTCGTGGAGGGATGGCTACACCTTC

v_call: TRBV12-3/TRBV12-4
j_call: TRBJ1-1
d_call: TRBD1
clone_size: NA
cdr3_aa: CASSRTGEAFF
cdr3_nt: TGTGCCAGCAGCCGGACAGGCGAAGCTTTCTTT

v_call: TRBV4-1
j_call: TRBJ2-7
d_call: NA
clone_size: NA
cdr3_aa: CASSRDLQELTYEQYF
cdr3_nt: TGCGCCAGCAGCCGGGACTTACAGGAGCTGACCTACGAGCAGTACTTC

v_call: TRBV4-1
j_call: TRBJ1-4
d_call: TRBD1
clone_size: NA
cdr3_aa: CASSQGASQGAREKLFF
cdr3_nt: TGCGCCAGCAGCCAAGGGGCCTCCCAGGGGGCTCGTGAAAAACTGTTTTTT

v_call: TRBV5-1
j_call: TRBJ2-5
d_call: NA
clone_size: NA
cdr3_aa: CASSLDTGEGETQYF
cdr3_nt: TGCGCCAGCAGCTTGGACACAGGGGAGGGGGAGACCCAGTACTTC

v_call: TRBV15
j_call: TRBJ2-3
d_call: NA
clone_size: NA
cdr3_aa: CATSRGLATSSTDTQYF
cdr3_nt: TGTGCCACCAGCAGGGGTCTAGCTACCAGTAGCACAGATACGCAGTATTTT

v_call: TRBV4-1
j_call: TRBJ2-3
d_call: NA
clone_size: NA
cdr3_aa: CASSQSGTILGDTQYF
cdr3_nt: TGCGCCAGCAGCCAGTCGGGTACGATTTTAGGAGATACGCAGTATTTT

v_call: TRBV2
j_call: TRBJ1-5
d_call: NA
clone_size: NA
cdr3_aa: CASGDRVRGQPQHF
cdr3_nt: TGTGCCAGCGGGGACCGGGTTAGGGGTCAGCCCCAGCATTTT

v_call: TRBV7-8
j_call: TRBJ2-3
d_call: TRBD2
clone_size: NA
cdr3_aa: CASSLPSGGPEGTDTQYF
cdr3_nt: TGTGCCAGCAGCTTACCTAGCGGGGGGCCTGAGGGCACAGATACGCAGTATTTT

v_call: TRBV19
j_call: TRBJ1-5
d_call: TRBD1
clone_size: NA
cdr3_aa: CASMAGGHQPQHF
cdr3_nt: TGTGCCAGTATGGCAGGGGGCCACCAGCCCCAGCATTTT

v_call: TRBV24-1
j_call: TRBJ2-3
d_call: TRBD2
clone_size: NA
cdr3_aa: CATSAPSGSTDTQYF
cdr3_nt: TGTGCCACCAGTGCGCCTAGCGGGAGCACAGATACGCAGTATTTT

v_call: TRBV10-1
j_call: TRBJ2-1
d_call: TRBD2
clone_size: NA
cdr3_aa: CPSSPPGSGASYNEQFF
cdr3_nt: TGCCCCAGCAGTCCCCCGGGTAGCGGGGCCTCCTACAATGAGCAGTTCTTC

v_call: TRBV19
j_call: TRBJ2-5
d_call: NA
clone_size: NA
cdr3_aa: CASSIGGAQETQYF
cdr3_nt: TGTGCCAGTAGTATTGGAGGGGCCCAAGAGACCCAGTACTTC

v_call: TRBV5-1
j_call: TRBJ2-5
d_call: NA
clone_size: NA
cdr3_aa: CASSLGPQETQYF
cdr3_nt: TGCGCCAGCAGCTTGGGCCCCCAAGAGACCCAGTACTTC